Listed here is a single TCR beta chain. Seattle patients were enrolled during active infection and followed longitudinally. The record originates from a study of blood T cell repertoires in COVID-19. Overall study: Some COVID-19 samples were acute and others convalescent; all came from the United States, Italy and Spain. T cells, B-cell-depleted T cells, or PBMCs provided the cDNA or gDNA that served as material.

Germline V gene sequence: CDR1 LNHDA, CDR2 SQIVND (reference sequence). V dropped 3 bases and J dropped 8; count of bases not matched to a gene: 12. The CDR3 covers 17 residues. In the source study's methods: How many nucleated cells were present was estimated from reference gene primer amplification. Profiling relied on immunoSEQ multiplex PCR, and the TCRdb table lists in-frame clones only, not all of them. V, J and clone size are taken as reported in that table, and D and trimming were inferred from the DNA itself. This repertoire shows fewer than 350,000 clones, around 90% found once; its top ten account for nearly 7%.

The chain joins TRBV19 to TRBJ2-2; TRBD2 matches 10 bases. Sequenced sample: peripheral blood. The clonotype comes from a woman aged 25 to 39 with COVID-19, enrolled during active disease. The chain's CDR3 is CASSISSGRTAVGELFF. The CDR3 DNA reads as TGTGCCAGTAGTATTAGTAGCGGGAGGACTGCAGTAGGGGAGCTGTTTTTT.